These 27 T cell receptor beta chains share one sample of origin, sequenced in a study of blood T cell repertoires in COVID-19. Sequencing used immunoSEQ multiplex PCR; TCRdb keeps in-frame clones, though not all of them. Of fewer than 300,000 clones listed, roughly nine tenths are singletons. Specimen: peripheral blood. These receptors all stem from a woman aged 25-40 years with COVID-19, enrolled during active disease.

V is TRBV6-5 and J is TRBJ1-2; D perhaps matches TRBD1 (5 bases). CDR1 and CDR2 from the germline V gene are MNHEY and SVGAGI. V shed 6 bases and J shed 8 bases, with 16 bases lying between them. The CDR3 is 13 amino acids. The CDR3 spells CASRPQGKIGYTF. The CDR3 DNA reads as TGTGCCAGCAGACCGCAGGGAAAGATCGGCTACACCTTC.

The J gene is TRBJ1-4, the V gene TRBV5-4, with D hard to call. The V gene's germline CDR1 is SGHNT and CDR2 YYREEE (reference sequence). Trimming cost V 0 bases and J 5 bases, with 11 bases left between them. The CDR3 spans 15 residues. Here the CDR3 DNA reads TGTGCCAGCAGCTTGGCCGGGAGTGGAAATGAAAAACTGTTTTTT. Protein product: CASSLAGSGNEKLFF.

The rearrangement uses TRBV14 and TRBJ1-6; tentative D call: TRBD1 (6 bases). CDR1 is SGHDN and CDR2 is FVKESK in the germline V gene. Trimming took off 4 bases at V and 7 bases at J, with 17 bases between the two ends. CDR3 length: 16 amino acids. In DNA form, the CDR3 reads TGTGCCAGCAGCCCCCTAATGGACAGAGCGAATTCACCCCTCCACTTT. It encodes CASSPLMDRANSPLHF.

The chain employs TRBV19 and TRBJ2-7, with D possibly matching TRBD2 (6 bases). Trimming pared 10 bases from V and 1 base from J, leaving 11 bases between. CDR3 length: 12 amino acids. Germline CDR1 is LNHDA and CDR2 is SQIVND (reference sequence). CDR3 sequence: CATSSVSYEQYF. CDR3 DNA: TGTGCCACATCTAGCGTTTCCTACGAGCAGTACTTC.

The V call is TRBV29-1, the J call TRBJ1-2; tentatively, D is TRBD1 (5 bases). The V end lost 4 bases, the J end lost 6 bases, and 9 bases lay between the germline ends. The CDR3 is made up of 11 amino acids. Germline CDR1 and CDR2: SQVTM and ANQGSEA. Written as DNA, the CDR3 is TGCAGCGTTGTGACAGTAAATGGCTACACCTTC. It translates to CSVVTVNGYTF.

This chain connects TRBV11-2 to TRBJ1-2; tentatively, D is TRBD1 (6 bases). Germline loops: CDR1 SGHAT, CDR2 FQNNGV. CDR3 length equals 15 residues. V was cut by 0 bases and J by 4 bases, with 12 bases left in between. The CDR3 nucleotides read TGTGCCAGCAGCTTAGAGGGGGGGCCGGTCTATGGCTACACCTTC. As protein: CASSLEGGPVYGYTF.

Here the CDR3 reads CASSLASGRSDTQYF. DNA for the CDR3: TGTGCCAGCAGCTTAGCTAGCGGGAGATCAGATACGCAGTATTTT. The rearrangement uses TRBV7-7 and TRBJ2-3; 9 bases match TRBD2. The CDR3 is made up of 15 amino acids. Germline CDR1 is SSHAT and CDR2 is FNYEAQ (reference sequence). V lost 0 bases, J lost 4 bases, and 2 bases stayed unmatched.

The chain recombines TRBV3-1 (or the pseudogene TRBV3-2) with TRBJ1-1; no reliable D call. Germline loops: CDR1 LGHDT, CDR2 YNNKEL (reference sequence). Trimming removed 2 bases at V and 4 bases at J, with 5 bases between. This CDR3 contains 12 residues. CDR3 amino acids: CASSQTVTEAFF. CDR3 in DNA: TGTGCCAGCAGCCAAACGGTCACTGAAGCTTTCTTT.

The chain combines TRBV11-2 with TRBJ2-5; maybe TRBD2 (5 bases). Looked up from germline, CDR1 is SGHAT and CDR2 is FQNNGV. Trimming shortened V by 1 base and J by 1 base, and 7 bases separated the two germline ends. This CDR3 is built from 14 residues. CDR3: CASSLGAVQETQYF. CDR3 nucleotides: TGTGCCAGCAGCTTAGGAGCGGTCCAAGAGACCCAGTACTTC.

This clone was detected a few times. V gene TRBV7-2 combines with J gene TRBJ1-6; D is possibly TRBD1 (6 bases). Trimming took off 5 bases at V and 6 bases at J, with 14 bases between the two ends. Germline CDR1 is SGHTA and CDR2 is FQGNSA. The CDR3 sequence is 15 residues long. The CDR3 nucleotides read TGTGCCAGCAGCCTCGCAGGGGAAGGTAATTCACCCCTCCACTTT. Protein: CASSLAGEGNSPLHF. The full variable domain, in which reference TRBV7-2 and TRBJ1-6 provide the parts outside the CDR3, is GAGVSQSPSNKVTEKGKDVELRCDPISGHTALYWYRQSLGQGLEFLIYFQGNSAPDKSGLPSDRFSAERTGGSVSTLTIQRTQQEDSAVYLCASSLAGEGNSPLHFGNGTRLTVT.

The genes are TRBV5-1 and TRBJ2-7, with 7 bases identical to TRBD2. V dropped 0 bases and J dropped 2; count of bases not matched to a gene: 11. Germline V gives CDR1 SGHRS, CDR2 YFSETQ. This CDR3 is 17 amino acids long. As DNA, the CDR3 is TGCGCCAGCAGCTTGGTCGCGGGAAGCGGGGCCGCCTACGAGCAGTACTTC. It encodes CASSLVAGSGAAYEQYF.

V usage is TRBV10-1 and J usage is TRBJ1-3; 8 nucleotides line up with TRBD1. Looked up from germline, CDR1 is WNHNN and CDR2 is SYGVQD (reference sequence). The V gene end was trimmed by 0 bases and the J gene end by 5 bases; junction bases not matched to a gene: 6. The CDR3 runs to 16 residues. The CDR3 loop reads CASSESWTGIRNTIYF. For the CDR3, the DNA is TGCGCCAGCAGTGAGTCGTGGACAGGGATCCGAAACACCATATATTTT.

The chain employs TRBV6-5 and TRBJ1-2; D perhaps matches TRBD1 (5 bases). From germline, CDR1 is MNHEY and CDR2 SVGAGI. Trimming took off 6 bases at V and 1 base at J, with 12 bases between the two ends. The CDR3 has 14 residues. For the CDR3, the DNA is TGTGCCAGCAGCGGAACGACAGATAACTATGGCTACACCTTC. Protein sequence: CASSGTTDNYGYTF.

The chain has TRBV11-2 and TRBJ2-7; 7 nucleotides line up with TRBD2. Germline assignment: CDR1 SGHAT and CDR2 FQNNGV. Trimming cost V 5 bases and J 0 bases; bases outside gene matches: 13. There are 17 residues in the CDR3. The CDR3 spells CASSARRGVLSSYEQYF. The CDR3 coding sequence is TGTGCCAGCAGCGCCCGTCGGGGGGTCCTAAGCTCCTACGAGCAGTACTTC.

The gene calls are TRBV7-2 and TRBJ1-5, with D possibly being TRBD1 (5 bases). Germline CDR1 reads SGHTA; CDR2 reads FQGNSA. The CDR3 is made up of 15 amino acids. The V end lost 0 bases, the J end lost 6 bases, and 12 bases lay between the germline ends. The chain's CDR3 is CASSLAQGLGQPQHF. CDR3 DNA sequence: TGTGCCAGCAGCTTAGCGCAGGGACTCGGTCAGCCCCAGCATTTT.

The chain employs TRBV3-1 (or the pseudogene TRBV3-2) and TRBJ1-2, with 8 nucleotides matching TRBD1. CDR3 size: 14 residues. Germline CDR1 reads LGHDT; CDR2 reads YNNKEL (reference sequence). The V segment lost 4 bases and the J segment 3 bases; nucleotides outside the gene matches: 4. In DNA, the CDR3 is TGTGCCAGCAGCCCGCGGACAGGGCACTATGGCTACACCTTC. Its translation is CASSPRTGHYGYTF.

The chain combines TRBV5-1 with TRBJ2-1; maybe TRBD1 (6 bases). V was clipped by 4 bases and J by 5 bases, with 19 bases between them. Germline V CDR1 and CDR2: SGHRS, YFSETQ. This CDR3 region has 16 residues. The CDR3 reads CASSLRSWTDDNEQFF. The CDR3 DNA follows: TGCGCCAGCAGCCTGAGATCTTGGACAGATGACAATGAGCAGTTCTTC. Variable domain in full (rest from reference TRBV5-1 and TRBJ2-1): KAGVTQTPRYLIKTRGQQVTLSCSPISGHRSVSWYQQTPGQGLQFLFEYFSETQRNKGNFPGRFSGRQFSNSRSEMNVSTLELGDSALYLCASSLRSWTDDNEQFFGPGTRLTVL.

This clone showed up just once. V gene TRBV7-2 combines with J gene TRBJ2-5, with D tentatively TRBD2 (6 bases). With 1 base removed from V and 1 base from J, the gap between germline ends came to 10 bases. This CDR3 spans 15 amino acids. Germline CDR1 is SGHTA and CDR2 is FQGNSA. The CDR3 nucleotides read TGTGCCAGCAGCTTAGTGGGAGGCAGCCAAGAGACCCAGTACTTC. Amino acids: CASSLVGGSQETQYF.

The chain carries TRBV2 and TRBJ2-1; TRBD2 aligns across 10 bases. With V trimmed by 11 bases and J by 3 bases, 7 bases remained unmatched. This CDR3 region has 14 residues. Germline CDR1 is SNHLY and CDR2 is FYNNEI. The chain's CDR3 is CAGSGTSDYNEQFF. The CDR3 region has the DNA TGTGCCGGTTCTGGGACTAGCGACTACAATGAGCAGTTCTTC.

The rearrangement links TRBV18 to TRBJ1-4; 7 nucleotides agree with TRBD1. Trimming removed 1 base from V and 5 bases from J; junction bases left unmatched: 7. This CDR3 is built from 16 residues. CDR1 and CDR2 from the germline V gene are KGHSH and LQKENI. In DNA, the CDR3 is TGTGCCAGCTCACCACGCCGGGACAGCGTCAATGAAAAACTGTTTTTT. It specifies CASSPRRDSVNEKLFF.

V gene TRBV30 combines with J gene TRBJ2-2, with D possibly matching TRBD1 (5 bases). The germline CDR1 and CDR2 sequences are GTSNPN and SVGIG (reference sequence). The CDR3 spans 13 residues. V dropped 5 bases and J dropped 6 bases, with 13 bases sitting between them. CDR3 loop: CAWVDRGAGELFF. The CDR3 DNA reads TGTGCCTGGGTCGATAGGGGCGCCGGGGAGCTGTTTTTT.

The rearrangement links TRBV7-3 to TRBJ2-3; 11 nucleotides line up with TRBD1. The trim removed 4 bases at V and 6 bases at J, leaving 3 bases unmatched. Germline CDR1 reads SGHTA; CDR2 reads FQGTGA. The CDR3 is made up of 14 amino acids. CDR3 sequence: CASSSGQGVDTQYF. In DNA form, the CDR3 reads TGTGCCAGCAGCTCGGGACAGGGGGTCGATACGCAGTATTTT.

The V and J genes are TRBV18 and TRBJ2-2; 10 bases align to TRBD2. The CDR3 covers 16 residues. J gave up 1 base and V 3 bases, and 2 bases lay outside the gene matches. CDR1 is KGHSH, CDR2 LQKENI, per germline. The CDR3 DNA sequence: TGTGCCAGCTCACCCTCTAGCGGGAGGAACACCGGGGAGCTGTTTTTT. Translation: CASSPSSGRNTGELFF.

The gene calls are TRBV27 and TRBJ2-6, with 9 bases lining up with TRBD1. The V gene's germline CDR1 is MNHEY and CDR2 SMNVEV (reference sequence). The CDR3 length is 17 residues. The V and J ends lost 4 bases and 4 bases, in that order; junction bases with no gene match: 8. Here the CDR3 DNA reads TGTGCCAGCAGTTCCCCCGGGACAGGGAGGGGGGCCAACGTCCTGACTTTC. It encodes CASSSPGTGRGANVLTF.

The V gene is TRBV28, the J gene TRBJ2-2; D unresolved. The CDR3 contains 15 residues. Germline-derived CDR1 and CDR2 are MDHEN and SYDVKM. Deletions cut 2 bases from V and 0 bases from J, with 7 bases between. In DNA, the CDR3 is TGTGCCAGCAGTTTAATAGATACGAACACCGGGGAGCTGTTTTTT. This gives the protein CASSLIDTNTGELFF. Full variable domain (outside the CDR3, taken from reference TRBV28 and TRBJ2-2): DVKVTQSSRYLVKRTGEKVFLECVQDMDHENMFWYRQDPGLGLRLIYFSYDVKMKEKGDIPEGYSVSREKKERFSLILESASTNQTSMYLCASSLIDTNTGELFFGEGSRLTVL.

The chain recombines TRBV5-8 with TRBJ2-7; 9 positions match TRBD2. The CDR3 spans 17 residues. The V and J ends lost 0 bases and 0 bases, in that order; junction bases with no gene match: 7. Germline V CDR1 and CDR2: SGHTS, YDEGEE. In DNA, the CDR3 is TGTGCCAGCAGCTTGGGACTAGCGGAGTGGAGCTCCTACGAGCAGTACTTC. Residues: CASSLGLAEWSSYEQYF.

The gene calls are TRBV28 and TRBJ1-3; 7 bases match TRBD1. The CDR3 extends over 18 amino acids. Germline values: CDR1 MDHEN, CDR2 SYDVKM. V lost 2 bases to trimming and J lost 4 bases; unmatched junction nucleotides: 14. CDR3 bases: TGTGCCAGCAGTTTAACGGGGACAGATTATTTTATAGGAAACACCATATATTTT. Protein product: CASSLTGTDYFIGNTIYF.